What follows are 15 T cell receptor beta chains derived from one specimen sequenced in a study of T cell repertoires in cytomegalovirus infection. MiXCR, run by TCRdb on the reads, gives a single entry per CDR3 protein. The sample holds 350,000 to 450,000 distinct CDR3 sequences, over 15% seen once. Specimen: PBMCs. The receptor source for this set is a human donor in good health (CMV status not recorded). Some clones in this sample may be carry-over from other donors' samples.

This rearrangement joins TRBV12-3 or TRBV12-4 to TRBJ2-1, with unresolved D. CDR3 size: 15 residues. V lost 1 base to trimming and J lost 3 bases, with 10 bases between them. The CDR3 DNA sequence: TGTGCCAGCAGTTTAGGGGGTGTTTACTACAATGAGCAGTTCTTC. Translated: CASSLGGVYYNEQFF.

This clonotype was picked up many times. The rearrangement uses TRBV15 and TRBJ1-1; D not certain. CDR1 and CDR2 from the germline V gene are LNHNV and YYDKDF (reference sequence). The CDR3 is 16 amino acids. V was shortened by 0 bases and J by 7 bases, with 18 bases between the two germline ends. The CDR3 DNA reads TGTGCCACCAGCAGAGACCCGCCAAGTAGACGGGGTGAAGCTTTCTTT. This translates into CATSRDPPSRRGEAFF.

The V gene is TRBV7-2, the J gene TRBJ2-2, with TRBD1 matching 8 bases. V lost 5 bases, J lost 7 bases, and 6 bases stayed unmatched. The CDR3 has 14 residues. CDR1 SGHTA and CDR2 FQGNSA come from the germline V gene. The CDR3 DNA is TGTGCCAGCAGCCTCCGGACAGGGAACGGGGAGCTGTTTTTT. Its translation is CASSLRTGNGELFF.

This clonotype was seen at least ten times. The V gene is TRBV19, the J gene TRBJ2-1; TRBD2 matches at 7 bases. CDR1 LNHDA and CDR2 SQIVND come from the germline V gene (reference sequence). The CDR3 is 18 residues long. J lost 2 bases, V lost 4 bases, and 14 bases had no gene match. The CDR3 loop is CASSRGGPGRRPYNEQFF. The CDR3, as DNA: TGTGCCAGTAGTAGGGGGGGACCAGGAAGGAGGCCCTACAATGAGCAGTTCTTC.

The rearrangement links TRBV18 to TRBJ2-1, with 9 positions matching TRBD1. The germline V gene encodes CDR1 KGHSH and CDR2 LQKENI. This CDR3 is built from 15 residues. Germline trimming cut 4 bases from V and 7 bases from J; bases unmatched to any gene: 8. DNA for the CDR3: TGTGCCAGCTCACTCTTGGGACAGGGAATGAATGAGCAGTTCTTC. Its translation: CASSLLGQGMNEQFF.

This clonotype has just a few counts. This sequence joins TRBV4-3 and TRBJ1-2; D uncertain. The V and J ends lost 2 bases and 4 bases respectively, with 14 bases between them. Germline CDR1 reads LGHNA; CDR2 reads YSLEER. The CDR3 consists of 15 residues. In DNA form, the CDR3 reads TGCGCCAGCAGCCAATCCTATGGCGTATCCTATGGCTACACCTTC. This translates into CASSQSYGVSYGYTF.

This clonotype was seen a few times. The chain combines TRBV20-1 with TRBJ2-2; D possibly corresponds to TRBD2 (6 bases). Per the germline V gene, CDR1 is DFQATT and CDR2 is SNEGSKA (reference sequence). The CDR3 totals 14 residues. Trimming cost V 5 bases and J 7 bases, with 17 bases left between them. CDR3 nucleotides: TGCAGTGCTTCCCCGGGACTCAGCAACGGGGAGCTGTTTTTT. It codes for CSASPGLSNGELFF.

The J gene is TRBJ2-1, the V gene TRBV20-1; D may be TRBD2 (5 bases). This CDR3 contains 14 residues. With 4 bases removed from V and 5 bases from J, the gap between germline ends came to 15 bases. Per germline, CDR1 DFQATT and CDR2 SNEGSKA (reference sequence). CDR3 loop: CSANGDGYHNEQFF. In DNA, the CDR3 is TGCAGTGCTAACGGGGATGGGTACCACAATGAGCAGTTCTTC.

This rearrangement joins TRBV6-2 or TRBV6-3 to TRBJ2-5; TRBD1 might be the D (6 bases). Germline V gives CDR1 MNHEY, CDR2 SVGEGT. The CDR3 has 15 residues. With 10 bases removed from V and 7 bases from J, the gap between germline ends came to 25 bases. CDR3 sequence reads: CATNSRVGARATQYF. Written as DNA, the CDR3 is TGTGCCACCAACTCGAGAGTGGGGGCAAGAGCGACCCAGTACTTC.

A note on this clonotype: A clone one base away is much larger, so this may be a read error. CDR3 residues: CASSLAPNSGGLEAFF. As DNA, the CDR3 is TGTGCCAGCAGCTTAGCCCCGAATTCGGGCGGGCTTGAAGCTTTCTTT. V is TRBV7-8 and J is TRBJ1-1; D not certain. From germline, CDR1 is SGHVS and CDR2 FQNEAQ. V lost 0 bases and J lost 7, with 18 bases in between. The CDR3 consists of 16 residues.

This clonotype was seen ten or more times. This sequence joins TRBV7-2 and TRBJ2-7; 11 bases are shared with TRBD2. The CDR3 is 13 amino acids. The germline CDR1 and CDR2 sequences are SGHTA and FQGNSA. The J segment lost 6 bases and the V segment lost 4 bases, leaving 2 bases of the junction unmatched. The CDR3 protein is CASSSLAGAEQYF. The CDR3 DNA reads TGTGCCAGCAGCTCACTAGCGGGGGCCGAGCAGTACTTC. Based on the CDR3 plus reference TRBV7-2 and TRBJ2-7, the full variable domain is GAGVSQSPSNKVTEKGKDVELRCDPISGHTALYWYRQSLGQGLEFLIYFQGNSAPDKSGLPSDRFSAERTGGSVSTLTIQRTQQEDSAVYLCASSSLAGAEQYFGPGTRLTVT.

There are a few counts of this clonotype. The CDR3 here is CASSQVGSGVPQHF. The CDR3 nucleotides read TGCGCCAGCAGCCAAGTTGGAAGTGGAGTGCCCCAGCATTTT. The V and J genes are TRBV4-1 and TRBJ1-5; D gene unclear. V lost 1 base and J lost 9, with 13 bases in between. The germline gives CDR1 MGHRA, CDR2 YSYEKL. The length of the CDR3 is 14 residues.

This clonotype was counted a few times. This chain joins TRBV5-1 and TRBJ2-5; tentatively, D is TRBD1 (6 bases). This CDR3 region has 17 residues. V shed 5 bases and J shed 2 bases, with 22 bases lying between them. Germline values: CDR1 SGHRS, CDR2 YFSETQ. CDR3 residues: CASRIRGYPRKQETQYF. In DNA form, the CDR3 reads TGCGCCAGCAGGATTAGGGGGTATCCTCGCAAGCAAGAGACCCAGTACTTC.

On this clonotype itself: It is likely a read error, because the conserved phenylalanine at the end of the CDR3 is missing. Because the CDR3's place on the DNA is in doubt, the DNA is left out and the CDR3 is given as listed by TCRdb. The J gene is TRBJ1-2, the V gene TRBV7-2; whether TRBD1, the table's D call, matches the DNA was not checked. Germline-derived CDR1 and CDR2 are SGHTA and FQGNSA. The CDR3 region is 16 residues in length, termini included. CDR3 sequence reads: CASSTRDRGAVYGCTV.

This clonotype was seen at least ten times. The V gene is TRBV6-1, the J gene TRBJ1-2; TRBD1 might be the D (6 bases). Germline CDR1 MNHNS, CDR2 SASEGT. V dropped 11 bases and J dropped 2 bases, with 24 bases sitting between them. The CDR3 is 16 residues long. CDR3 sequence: CAGQGSTGAKNYGYTF. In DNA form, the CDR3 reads TGTGCCGGCCAGGGGTCGACCGGGGCCAAGAACTATGGCTACACCTTC.